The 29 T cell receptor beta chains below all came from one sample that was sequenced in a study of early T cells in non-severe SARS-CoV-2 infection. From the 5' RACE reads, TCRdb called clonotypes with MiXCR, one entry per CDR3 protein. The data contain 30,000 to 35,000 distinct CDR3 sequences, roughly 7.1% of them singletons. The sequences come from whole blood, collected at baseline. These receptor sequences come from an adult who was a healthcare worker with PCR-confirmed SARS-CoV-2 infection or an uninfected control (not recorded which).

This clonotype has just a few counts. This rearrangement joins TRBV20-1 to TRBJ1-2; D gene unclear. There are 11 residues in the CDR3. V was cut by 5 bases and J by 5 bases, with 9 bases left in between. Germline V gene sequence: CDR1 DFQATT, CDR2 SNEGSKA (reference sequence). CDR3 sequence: CSASADYGYTF. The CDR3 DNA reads TGCAGTGCTTCAGCCGATTATGGCTACACCTTC.

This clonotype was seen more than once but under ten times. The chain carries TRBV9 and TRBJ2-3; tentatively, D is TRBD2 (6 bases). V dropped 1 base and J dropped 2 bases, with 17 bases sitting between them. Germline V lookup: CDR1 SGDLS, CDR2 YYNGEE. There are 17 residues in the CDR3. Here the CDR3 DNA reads TGTGCCAGCAGCGTACGTGCGGGGCTAGCTTACACAGATACGCAGTATTTT. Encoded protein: CASSVRAGLAYTDTQYF.

CDR3 nucleotide sequence: TGTGCCAGCAGCTTTGGGTTTGATCTTTTTGAAATTAACAATGAGCAGTTCTTC. Protein product: CASSFGFDLFEINNEQFF. The chain has TRBV5-8 and TRBJ2-1; D is ambiguous. V was shortened by 2 bases and J by 5 bases, with 23 bases between the two germline ends. The CDR3 is 18 residues long. In germline, CDR1 is SGHTS, CDR2 YDEGEE. The whole variable domain, filled in from reference TRBV5-8 and TRBJ2-1, reads EAGVTQSPTHLIKTRGQQATLRCSPISGHTSVYWYQQALGLGLQFLLWYDEGEERNRGNFPPRFSGRQFPNYSSELNVNALELEDSALYLCASSFGFDLFEINNEQFFGPGTRLTVL.

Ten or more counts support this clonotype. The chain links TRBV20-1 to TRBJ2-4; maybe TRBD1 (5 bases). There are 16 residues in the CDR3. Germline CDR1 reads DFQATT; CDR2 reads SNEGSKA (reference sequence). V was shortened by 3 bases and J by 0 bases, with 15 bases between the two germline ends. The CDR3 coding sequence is TGCAGTGCTAGGGGGCCCCTTATACTAGCCAAAAACATTCAGTACTTC. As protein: CSARGPLILAKNIQYF.

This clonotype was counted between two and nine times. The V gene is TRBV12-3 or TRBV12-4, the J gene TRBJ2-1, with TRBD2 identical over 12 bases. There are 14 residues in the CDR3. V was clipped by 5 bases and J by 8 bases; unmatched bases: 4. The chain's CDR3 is CASSASGRAHEQFF. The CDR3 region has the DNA TGTGCCAGCAGTGCTAGCGGGAGGGCCCATGAGCAGTTCTTC.

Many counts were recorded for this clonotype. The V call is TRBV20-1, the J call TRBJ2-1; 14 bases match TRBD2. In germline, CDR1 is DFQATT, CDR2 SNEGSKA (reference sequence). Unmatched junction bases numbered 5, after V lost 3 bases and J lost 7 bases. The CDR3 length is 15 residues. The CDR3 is CSARGLAGVGNEQFF. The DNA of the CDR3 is TGCAGTGCTAGGGGACTAGCGGGAGTGGGGAATGAGCAGTTCTTC.

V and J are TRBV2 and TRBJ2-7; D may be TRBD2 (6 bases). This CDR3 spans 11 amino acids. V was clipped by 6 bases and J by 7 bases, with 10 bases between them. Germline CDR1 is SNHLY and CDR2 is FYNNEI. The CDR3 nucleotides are TGTGCCAGCAGGCAACGGGGGGAGCAGTACTTC. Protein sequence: CASRQRGEQYF.

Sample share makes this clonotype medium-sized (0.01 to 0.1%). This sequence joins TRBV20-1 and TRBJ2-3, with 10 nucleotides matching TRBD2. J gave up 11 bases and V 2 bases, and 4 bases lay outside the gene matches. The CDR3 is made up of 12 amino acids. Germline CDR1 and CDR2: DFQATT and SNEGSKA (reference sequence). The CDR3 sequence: CSARLAGEGQYF. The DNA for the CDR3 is TGCAGTGCTAGACTAGCGGGAGAGGGGCAGTATTTT.

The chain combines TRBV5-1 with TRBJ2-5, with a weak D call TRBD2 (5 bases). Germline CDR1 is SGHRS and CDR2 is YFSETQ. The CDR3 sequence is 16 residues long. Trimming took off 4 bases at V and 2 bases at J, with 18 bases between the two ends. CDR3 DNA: TGCGCCAGCAGCAAGGGAGCCCTAACCCAACAAGAGACCCAGTACTTC. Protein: CASSKGALTQQETQYF.

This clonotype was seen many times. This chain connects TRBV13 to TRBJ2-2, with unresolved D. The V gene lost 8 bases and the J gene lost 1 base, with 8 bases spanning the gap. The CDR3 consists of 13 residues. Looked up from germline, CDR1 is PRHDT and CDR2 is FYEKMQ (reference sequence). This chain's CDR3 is CASLEMNTGELFF. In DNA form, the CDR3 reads TGTGCCAGCTTAGAGATGAACACCGGGGAGCTGTTTTTT.

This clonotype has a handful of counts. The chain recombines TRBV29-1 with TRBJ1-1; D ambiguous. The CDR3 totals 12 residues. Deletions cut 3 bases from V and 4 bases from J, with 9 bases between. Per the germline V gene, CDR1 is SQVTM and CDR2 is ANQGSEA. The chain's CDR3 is CSVEMGVTEAFF. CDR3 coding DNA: TGCAGCGTTGAGATGGGCGTCACTGAAGCTTTCTTT. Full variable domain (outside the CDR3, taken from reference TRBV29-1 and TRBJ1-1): SAVISQKPSRDICQRGTSLTIQCQVDSQVTMMFWYRQQPGQSLTLIATANQGSEATYESGFVIDKFPISRPNLTFSTLTVSNMSPEDSSIYLCSVEMGVTEAFFGQGTRLTVV.

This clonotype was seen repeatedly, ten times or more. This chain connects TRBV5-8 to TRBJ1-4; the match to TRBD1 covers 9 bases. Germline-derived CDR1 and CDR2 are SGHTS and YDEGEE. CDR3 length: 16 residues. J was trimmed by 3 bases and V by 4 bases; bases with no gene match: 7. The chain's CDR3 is CASSGRDRAANEKLFF. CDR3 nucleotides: TGTGCCAGCAGCGGCCGGGACAGGGCAGCTAATGAAAAACTGTTTTTT.

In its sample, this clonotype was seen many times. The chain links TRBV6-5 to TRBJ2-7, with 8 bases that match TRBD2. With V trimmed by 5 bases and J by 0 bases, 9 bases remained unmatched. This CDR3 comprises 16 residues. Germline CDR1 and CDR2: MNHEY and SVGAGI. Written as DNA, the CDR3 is TGTGCCAGCAGTACCACCGCTAGCGGGTCCTCCTACGAGCAGTACTTC. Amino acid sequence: CASSTTASGSSYEQYF.

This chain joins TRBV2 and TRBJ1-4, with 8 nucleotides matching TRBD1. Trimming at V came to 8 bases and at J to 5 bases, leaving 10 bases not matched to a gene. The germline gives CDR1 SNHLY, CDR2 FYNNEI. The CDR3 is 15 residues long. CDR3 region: CASLNLGTGNEKLFF. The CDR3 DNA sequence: TGTGCCAGCTTAAACCTCGGGACAGGCAATGAAAAACTGTTTTTT.

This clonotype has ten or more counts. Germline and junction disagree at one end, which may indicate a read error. Written as DNA, the CDR3 is TGTGCCAGCAGGGAAGACGGTAGCAATCAGCCCCAGCATTTT. It codes for CASREDGSNQPQHF. The rearrangement joins TRBV2 to TRBJ1-5, with D hard to call. The CDR3 is 14 residues long. Germline V CDR1 and CDR2: SNHLY, FYNNEI.

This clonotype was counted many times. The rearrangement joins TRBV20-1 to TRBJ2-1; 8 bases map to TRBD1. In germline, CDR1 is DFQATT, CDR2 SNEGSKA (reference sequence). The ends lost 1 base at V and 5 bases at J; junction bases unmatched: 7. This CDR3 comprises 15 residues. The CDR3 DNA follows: TGCAGTGCTAGAGTAAGCCAGGGGGCTGACAATGAGCAGTTCTTC. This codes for CSARVSQGADNEQFF.

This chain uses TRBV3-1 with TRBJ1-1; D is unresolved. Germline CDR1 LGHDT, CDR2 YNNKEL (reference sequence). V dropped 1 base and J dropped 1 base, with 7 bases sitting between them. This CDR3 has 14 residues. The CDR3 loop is CASSQGQSNTEAFF. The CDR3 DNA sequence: TGTGCCAGCAGCCAAGGACAATCGAACACTGAAGCTTTCTTT.

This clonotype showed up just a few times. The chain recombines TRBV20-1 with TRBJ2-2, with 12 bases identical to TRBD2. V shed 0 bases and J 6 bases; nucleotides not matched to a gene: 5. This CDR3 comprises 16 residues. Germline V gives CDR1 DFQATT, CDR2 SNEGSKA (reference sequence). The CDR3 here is CSARELAGGGAGELFF. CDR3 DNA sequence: TGCAGTGCTAGAGAACTAGCGGGAGGCGGCGCCGGGGAGCTGTTTTTT.

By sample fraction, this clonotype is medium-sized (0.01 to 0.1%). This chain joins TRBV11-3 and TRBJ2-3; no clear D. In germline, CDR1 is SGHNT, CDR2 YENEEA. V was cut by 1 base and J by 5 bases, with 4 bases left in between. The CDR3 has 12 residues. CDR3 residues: CASSLGLDTQYF. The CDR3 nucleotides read TGTGCCAGCAGCTTAGGCTTAGATACGCAGTATTTT.

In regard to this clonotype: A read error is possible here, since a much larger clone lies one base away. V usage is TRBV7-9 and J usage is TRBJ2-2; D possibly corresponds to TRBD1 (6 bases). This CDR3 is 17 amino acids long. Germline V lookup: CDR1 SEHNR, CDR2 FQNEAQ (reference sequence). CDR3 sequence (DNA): TGTGCCAGCAGCTTAGGCTCTGCAGGGGCTAACACCGGGGAGCCGTTTTTT. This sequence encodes CASSLGSAGANTGEPFF.

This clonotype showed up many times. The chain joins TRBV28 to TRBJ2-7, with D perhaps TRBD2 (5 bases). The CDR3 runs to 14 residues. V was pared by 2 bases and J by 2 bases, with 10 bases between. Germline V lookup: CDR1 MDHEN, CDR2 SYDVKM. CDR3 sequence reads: CASSLVGSPYEQYF. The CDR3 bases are TGTGCCAGCAGTTTAGTAGGGAGCCCCTACGAGCAGTACTTC.

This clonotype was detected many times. Here the CDR3 reads CASGLAGGTQYF. The DNA for the CDR3 is TGTGCCAGCGGACTAGCCGGTGGGACCCAGTACTTC. The rearrangement joins TRBV19 to TRBJ2-5, with TRBD2 matching over 8 bases. The CDR3 has 12 amino acids. From germline, CDR1 is LNHDA and CDR2 SQIVND (reference sequence). J was trimmed by 7 bases and V by 9 bases; bases with no gene match: 7.

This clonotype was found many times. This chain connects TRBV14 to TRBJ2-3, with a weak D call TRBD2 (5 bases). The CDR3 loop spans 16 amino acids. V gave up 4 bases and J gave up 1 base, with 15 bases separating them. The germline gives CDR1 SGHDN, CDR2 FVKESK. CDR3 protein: CASSPRLRERTDTQYF. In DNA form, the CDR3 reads TGTGCCAGCAGCCCCCGGTTGAGGGAGCGCACAGATACGCAGTATTTT.

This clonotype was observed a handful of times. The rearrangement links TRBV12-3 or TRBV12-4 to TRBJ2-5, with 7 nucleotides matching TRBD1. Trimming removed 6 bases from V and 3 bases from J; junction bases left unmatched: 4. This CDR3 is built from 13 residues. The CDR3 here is CASRDRLEETQYF. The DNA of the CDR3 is TGTGCCAGCAGGGACAGGCTAGAAGAGACCCAGTACTTC.

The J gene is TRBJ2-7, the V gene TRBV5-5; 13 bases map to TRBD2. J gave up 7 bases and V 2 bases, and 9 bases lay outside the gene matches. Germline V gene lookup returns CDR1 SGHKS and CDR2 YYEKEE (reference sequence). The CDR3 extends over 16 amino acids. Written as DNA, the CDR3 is TGTGCCAGCAGCTTAGCTGTGGGACTAGCGGGAAGAGAGCAGTACTTC. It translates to CASSLAVGLAGREQYF.

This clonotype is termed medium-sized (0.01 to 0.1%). CDR3 sequence: CASGLTVANYGYTF. CDR3 bases: TGCGCCAGCGGCCTCACCGTAGCTAACTATGGCTACACCTTC. V gene TRBV4-3 combines with J gene TRBJ1-2; D ambiguous. Germline lookup yields CDR1 LGHNA and CDR2 YSLEER. The CDR3 has 14 amino acids. Between the trimmed V and J ends, which lost 8 bases and 0 bases, there was a span of 13 bases.

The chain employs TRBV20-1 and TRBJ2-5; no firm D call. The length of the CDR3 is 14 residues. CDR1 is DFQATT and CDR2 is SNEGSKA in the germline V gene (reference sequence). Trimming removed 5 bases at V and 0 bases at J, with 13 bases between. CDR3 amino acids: CSAPSGQYQETQYF. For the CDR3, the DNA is TGCAGTGCTCCTAGTGGGCAATACCAAGAGACCCAGTACTTC.

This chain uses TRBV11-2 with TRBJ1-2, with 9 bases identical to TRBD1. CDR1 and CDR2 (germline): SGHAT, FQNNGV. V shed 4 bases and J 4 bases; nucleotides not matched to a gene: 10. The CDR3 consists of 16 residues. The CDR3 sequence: CASSSRGTGGAYGYTF. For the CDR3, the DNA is TGTGCCAGCAGCTCCCGGGGTACAGGGGGCGCCTATGGCTACACCTTC.

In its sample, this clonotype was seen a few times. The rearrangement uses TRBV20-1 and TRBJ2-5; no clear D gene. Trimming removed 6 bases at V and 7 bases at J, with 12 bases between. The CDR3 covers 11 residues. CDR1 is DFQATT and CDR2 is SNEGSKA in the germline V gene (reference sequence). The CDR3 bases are TGCAGTGCGGTGACCTCAGGGACCCAGTACTTC. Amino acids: CSAVTSGTQYF.